These 19 T cell receptor beta chains came from one sample sequenced in a study of PD-1 blockade in mismatch repair-deficient tumors. Antigen specificity for these receptors is unknown. Time point meaning: roughly 9-day in vitro stimulation with candidate neoantigen peptide 5. The protocol was immunoSEQ multiplex PCR, while the TCRdb copy is restricted to in-frame clones and leaves out a portion. The table has approximately 15,000 clones, approximately 80% seen once. The source material was cells cultured in vitro, sampled from a patient treated with pembrolizumab. These receptors all stem from an adult with mismatch repair-deficient cancer.

The chain joins TRBV28 to TRBJ2-7; D is unresolved. The V end was cut by 5 bases, the J end by 3 bases, with 11 bases between. CDR1 MDHEN and CDR2 SYDVKM come from the germline V gene. The CDR3 is made up of 13 amino acids. The CDR3 DNA reads TGTGCCAGCAGTCAACGACTGTTCTACGAGCAGTACTTC. Its translation is CASSQRLFYEQYF. The full variable domain, with the rest looked up from reference TRBV28 and TRBJ2-7, is DVKVTQSSRYLVKRTGEKVFLECVQDMDHENMFWYRQDPGLGLRLIYFSYDVKMKEKGDIPEGYSVSREKKERFSLILESASTNQTSMYLCASSQRLFYEQYFGPGTRLTVT.

J is TRBJ1-1 and V is TRBV9, with 9 bases identical to TRBD1. CDR1 and CDR2 (germline): SGDLS, YYNGEE. The V and J ends lost 6 bases and 6 bases, in that order; junction bases with no gene match: 3. The CDR3 extends over 12 amino acids. CDR3 sequence: CASTGTGSEAFF. CDR3 nucleotides: TGTGCCAGCACTGGGACAGGGTCTGAAGCTTTCTTT.

This clone came up once. This chain connects TRBV5-5 to TRBJ2-7, with D tentatively TRBD1 (6 bases). The CDR3 runs 15 residues. The germline V and J ends were trimmed by 0 bases and 2 bases, with 12 bases remaining between them. Germline V gene data show CDR1 as SGHKS and CDR2 as YYEKEE (reference sequence). The CDR3 region has the DNA TGTGCCAGCAGCTTGGTCGCGACAGGTCCCTACGAGCAGTACTTC. Its translation: CASSLVATGPYEQYF. Looking up the rest from reference TRBV5-5 and TRBJ2-7 gives the full variable domain: DAGVTQSPTHLIKTRGQQVTLRCSPISGHKSVSWYQQVLGQGPQFIFQYYEKEERGRGNFPDRFSARQFPNYSSELNVNALLLGDSALYLCASSLVATGPYEQYFGPGTRLTVT.

The rearrangement links TRBV28 to TRBJ2-7, with 10 bases identical to TRBD2. The CDR3 sequence is 15 residues long. J lost 0 bases, V lost 7 bases, and 6 bases had no gene match. Looked up from germline, CDR1 is MDHEN and CDR2 is SYDVKM. Here the CDR3 DNA reads TGTGCCAGCACCTTAGCGGGAGGATTCTCCTACGAGCAGTACTTC. Its protein is CASTLAGGFSYEQYF.

CDR3 DNA sequence: TGTGCCAGCAGCTTAGATGCGGGTAGGGGAAATCAGCCCCAGCATTTT. As protein: CASSLDAGRGNQPQHF. The chain has TRBV11-2 and TRBJ1-5; tentative D call: TRBD1 (5 bases). Germline lookup yields CDR1 SGHAT and CDR2 FQNNGV. This CDR3 has 16 amino acids. V was shortened by 0 bases and J by 4 bases, with 13 bases between the two germline ends. The full variable domain, in which reference TRBV11-2 and TRBJ1-5 provide the parts outside the CDR3, is EAGVAQSPRYKIIEKRQSVAFWCNPISGHATLYWYQQILGQGPKLLIQFQNNGVVDDSQLPKDRFSAERLKGVDSTLKIQPAKLEDSAVYLCASSLDAGRGNQPQHFGDGTRLSIL.

This sequence joins TRBV5-1 and TRBJ2-7, with D perhaps given as TRBD1 or TRBD2 (5 bases each). This CDR3 contains 16 residues. V was cut by 0 bases and J by 6 bases, with 19 bases left in between. The germline V gene has CDR1 SGHRS and CDR2 YFSETQ. The CDR3 DNA sequence: TGCGCCAGCAGCTTGGTAACCGGGACGAGTTCAACCGAGCAGTACTTC. This translates into CASSLVTGTSSTEQYF. Full variable domain (outside the CDR3, taken from reference TRBV5-1 and TRBJ2-7): KAGVTQTPRYLIKTRGQQVTLSCSPISGHRSVSWYQQTPGQGLQFLFEYFSETQRNKGNFPGRFSGRQFSNSRSEMNVSTLELGDSALYLCASSLVTGTSSTEQYFGPGTRLTVT.

A single count supports this clone. V and J are TRBV27 and TRBJ1-2; 8 bases match TRBD1. Germline V gene sequence: CDR1 MNHEY, CDR2 SMNVEV (reference sequence). V dropped 5 bases and J dropped 4; count of bases not matched to a gene: 9. This CDR3 has 15 residues. The CDR3 region is CASSPTTGVFYGYTF. CDR3 bases: TGTGCCAGCAGTCCGACGACAGGGGTATTCTATGGCTACACCTTC.

The rearrangement links TRBV5-6 to TRBJ2-1, with 11 bases that match TRBD2. V was clipped by 1 base and J by 8 bases; unmatched bases: 2. Germline lookup yields CDR1 SGHDT and CDR2 YYEEEE. CDR3 size: 14 residues. The CDR3 DNA is TGTGCCAGCAGCTTGACTAGCGGGAGCTATGAGCAGTTCTTC. This translates into CASSLTSGSYEQFF.

The rearrangement joins TRBV6-6 to TRBJ1-3; no clear D gene. The CDR3 runs 15 residues. V was trimmed by 0 bases and J by 2 bases, leaving 8 bases between them. Per germline, CDR1 MNHNY and CDR2 SVGAGI (reference sequence). CDR3 residues: CASSYSSNAGNTIYF. Written as DNA, the CDR3 is TGTGCCAGCAGTTACTCTTCAAATGCTGGAAACACCATATATTTT.

The chain recombines TRBV28 with TRBJ2-3; 11 bases are a match to TRBD2. The CDR3 is 14 amino acids. The J segment lost 2 bases and the V segment lost 6 bases, leaving 1 base of the junction unmatched. Germline V lookup: CDR1 MDHEN, CDR2 SYDVKM. CDR3: CASRGLAATDTQYF. For the CDR3, the DNA is TGTGCCAGCAGGGGACTAGCGGCCACAGATACGCAGTATTTT.

The chain couples TRBV14 to TRBJ2-1; unclear D gene. CDR3 size: 14 residues. V lost 3 bases to trimming and J lost 3 bases, with 9 bases between them. Germline loops: CDR1 SGHDN, CDR2 FVKESK. CDR3 residues: CASSHRTDYNEQFF. The CDR3 DNA follows: TGTGCCAGCAGCCACCGCACGGACTACAATGAGCAGTTCTTC.

In this sample, this clone turned up a few times. The gene calls are TRBV6-6 and TRBJ2-3; maybe TRBD2 (5 bases). V was shortened by 2 bases and J by 0 bases, with 6 bases between the two germline ends. CDR3 size: 14 residues. CDR1 and CDR2 (germline): MNHNY, SVGAGI (reference sequence). CDR3 coding DNA: TGTGCCAGCAGTTACGGGAGTAGCACAGATACGCAGTATTTT. Residues: CASSYGSSTDTQYF.

In DNA, the CDR3 is TGTGCCAGCAGCGTCTTGGACGGACAGGGTGCCGGGGAGCTGTTTTTT. Its protein product is CASSVLDGQGAGELFF. This rearrangement joins TRBV9 to TRBJ2-2; TRBD1 agrees at 8 bases. There are 16 residues in the CDR3. J gave up 6 bases and V 2 bases, and 9 bases lay outside the gene matches. Per germline, CDR1 SGDLS and CDR2 YYNGEE.

The V gene is TRBV28, the J gene TRBJ2-4; no clear D gene. This CDR3 comprises 16 residues. The germline V gene encodes CDR1 MDHEN and CDR2 SYDVKM. The V end lost 6 bases, the J end lost 7 bases, and 22 bases lay between the germline ends. The CDR3 loop reads CASRVLSGSGLNIQYF. CDR3 bases: TGTGCCAGCAGAGTCCTTTCCGGGTCAGGTCTGAACATTCAGTACTTC.

This chain joins TRBV5-1 and TRBJ2-7, with D possibly TRBD2 on 5 matching bases. The V end lost 4 bases, the J end lost 6 bases, and 14 bases lay between the germline ends. The CDR3 is 13 residues long. Germline V CDR1 and CDR2: SGHRS, YFSETQ. In DNA form, the CDR3 reads TGCGCCAGCAGCCCCCCGGGGTCGGGCGAGCAGTACTTC. Encoded protein: CASSPPGSGEQYF.

The rearrangement uses TRBV7-3 and TRBJ2-3, with 10 bases that match TRBD2. Per the germline V gene, CDR1 is SGHTA and CDR2 is FQGTGA. There are 13 residues in the CDR3. Losses at the gene ends were 6 bases for V and 6 bases for J; bases not matched to a gene: 3. CDR3 coding DNA: TGTGCCAGCAGACTAGCGGGAACCGATACGCAGTATTTT. Protein: CASRLAGTDTQYF.

The V gene is TRBV28, the J gene TRBJ2-1; D is undetermined. The CDR3 runs 14 residues. V was cut by 3 bases and J by 6 bases, with 12 bases left in between. Per germline, CDR1 MDHEN and CDR2 SYDVKM. The CDR3 sequence: CASSFHPQINEQFF. CDR3 coding DNA: TGTGCCAGCAGTTTCCACCCCCAAATCAATGAGCAGTTCTTC.

The chain joins TRBV7-9 to TRBJ2-2; D may be TRBD1 or TRBD2 (5 bases each). V lost 5 bases and J lost 0, with 7 bases in between. The CDR3 covers 14 residues. From germline, CDR1 is SEHNR and CDR2 FQNEAQ (reference sequence). The CDR3 sequence is CASSGGANTGELFF. The CDR3 bases are TGTGCCAGCAGCGGGGGAGCGAACACCGGGGAGCTGTTTTTT.

V gene TRBV7-9 combines with J gene TRBJ2-1; no clear D gene. V was clipped by 1 base and J by 1 base, with 2 bases between them. The CDR3 loop spans 13 amino acids. CDR1 and CDR2 from the germline V gene are SEHNR and FQNEAQ (reference sequence). CDR3: CASSLVSYNEQFF. The CDR3 DNA reads as TGTGCCAGCAGCTTAGTTTCCTACAATGAGCAGTTCTTC.